Presented here are 9 T cell receptor beta chains from one specimen sequenced in a study of early T cells in non-severe SARS-CoV-2 infection. A single record per CDR3 protein comes from TCRdb applying MiXCR to the 5' RACE reads. The data show about 46,000 distinct CDR3 sequences, with roughly 9.4% seen just once and approximately 5.4% held by the top ten. The source was whole blood, collected at baseline. The source is an adult who was a healthcare worker with PCR-confirmed SARS-CoV-2 infection or an uninfected control (not recorded which).

The CDR3 here is CASTLRIAGGYNEQFF. Here the CDR3 DNA reads TGTGCCAGCACCCTACGAATAGCGGGAGGGTACAATGAGCAGTTCTTC. V is TRBV6-5 and J is TRBJ2-1; 11 nucleotides line up with TRBD2. The CDR3 is 16 amino acids. Losses at the gene ends were 7 bases for V and 4 bases for J; bases not matched to a gene: 9. Germline V gene lookup returns CDR1 MNHEY and CDR2 SVGAGI.

The rearrangement joins TRBV5-1 to TRBJ2-1, with D maybe TRBD2 (5 bases). CDR3 size: 16 residues. V lost 0 bases, J lost 0 bases, and 10 bases lay in between. CDR1 SGHRS and CDR2 YFSETQ come from the germline V gene. The CDR3 DNA follows: TGCGCCAGCAGCTTGGTTAGACGGGACTCCTACAATGAGCAGTTCTTC. Its translation: CASSLVRRDSYNEQFF.

This clonotype was found a few times. The CDR3 DNA reads TGTGCCAGCAGTCCAAGACAGGGGTTTGGGGATCAGCCCCAGCATTTT. This codes for CASSPRQGFGDQPQHF. V is TRBV12-3 or TRBV12-4 and J is TRBJ1-5, with 8 nucleotides matching TRBD1. With 5 bases clipped from V and 5 bases from J, the junction kept 11 bases outside the gene matches. This CDR3 is built from 16 residues.

The V gene is TRBV4-1, the J gene TRBJ2-1; tentative D call: TRBD2 (6 bases). Germline loops: CDR1 MGHRA, CDR2 YSYEKL. CDR3 length equals 17 residues. Trimming left V 1 base short and J 0 bases short, with 13 bases between. As DNA, the CDR3 is TGCGCCAGCAGCCAAGGGTTGGCCGGGAGCTCCTACAATGAGCAGTTCTTC. This sequence encodes CASSQGLAGSSYNEQFF.

V usage is TRBV19 and J usage is TRBJ2-1, with D unclear. The germline CDR1 and CDR2 sequences are LNHDA and SQIVND (reference sequence). The CDR3 is made up of 13 amino acids. Trimming took 6 bases from V and 6 from J, leaving 12 bases between them. The DNA for the CDR3 is TGTGCCAGTAGCCCTCAGGAGTTCAATGAGCAGTTCTTC. Translation: CASSPQEFNEQFF.

This clonotype was observed many times. The genes are TRBV11-2 and TRBJ2-1; 11 nucleotides agree with TRBD2. This CDR3 contains 16 residues. CDR1 is SGHAT, CDR2 FQNNGV, per germline. J gave up 6 bases and V 2 bases, and 6 bases lay outside the gene matches. The CDR3 here is CASSLRLAGGANEQFF. In DNA form, the CDR3 reads TGTGCCAGCAGCTTAAGATTAGCGGGGGGGGCCAATGAGCAGTTCTTC.

This chain joins TRBV2 and TRBJ1-6; D unclear. Germline loops: CDR1 SNHLY, CDR2 FYNNEI. The germline V and J ends were trimmed by 4 bases and 5 bases, with 9 bases remaining between them. There are 14 residues in the CDR3. The CDR3 DNA is TGTGCCAGCAGTGGCAGAACAAATAATTCACCCCTCCACTTT. This encodes CASSGRTNNSPLHF. Supplemented by reference TRBV2 and TRBJ1-6, the full variable domain reads EPEVTQTPSHQVTQMGQEVILRCVPISNHLYFYWYRQILGQKVEFLVSFYNNEISEKSEIFDDQFSVERPDGSNFTLKIRSTKLEDSAMYFCASSGRTNNSPLHFGNGTRLTVT.

The J gene is TRBJ2-1, the V gene TRBV5-1; weak D call: TRBD1 (5 bases). V dropped 4 bases and J dropped 0 bases, with 17 bases sitting between them. Germline V gene data show CDR1 as SGHRS and CDR2 as YFSETQ. The CDR3 is 17 residues long. CDR3 DNA: TGCGCCAGCAGCCTCCACCCCGACAGTAGCTCCTACAATGAGCAGTTCTTC. It yields the protein CASSLHPDSSSYNEQFF.

This clonotype was seen repeatedly, ten times or more. V gene TRBV6-5 combines with J gene TRBJ1-1; no firm D call. The V end was cut by 2 bases, the J end by 6 bases, with 13 bases between. The CDR3 contains 14 residues. Germline V gene lookup returns CDR1 MNHEY and CDR2 SVGAGI. CDR3 coding DNA: TGTGCCAGCAGTTACCAACCCGGGAGGGCTGAAGCTTTCTTT. Protein product: CASSYQPGRAEAFF.